Here is one TCR beta chain with its context. Antigen specificity is unknown. This record comes from a study of cytomegalovirus exposure and HLA in healthy donors. The V segment lost 0 bases and the J segment 4 bases; nucleotides outside the gene matches: 10. CDR1 and CDR2 (germline): ENHRY, SYGVKD. The CDR3 totals 18 residues. General study findings and limits: A later analysis reportedly found fewer N-insertions in an Asian-associated ancestry cluster than the roughly 680-donor mean. Apparent HLA restriction characterized most CMV-associated TCR beta chains in a later analysis. With high specificity and sensitivity, the classifier reportedly diagnosed cytomegalovirus status.

The PCR made use of 60 Vbeta and 13 Jbeta primers. Data came from immunoSEQ multiplex PCR; TCRdb stores just in-frame clones and leaves some out. There are some 270,000 clones in the sample; around nine tenths occur only once, and about 1.7% lies in the top ten. The rearrangement uses TRBV10-3 and TRBJ2-2; 8 positions agree with TRBD1. The sample taken for sequencing was PBMCs. This TCR was sampled from a girl aged 2 to 10 in good health and CMV-seronegative. CDR3 nucleotide sequence: TGTGCCATCAGTGAGTCGAAGGGAGGACAGGGCCTCACCGGGGAGCTGTTTTTT. It specifies CAISESKGGQGLTGELFF.